The next 30 T cell receptor beta chains were all read from a single sample in a study of breast tumors, draining lymph nodes, adjacent tissues. TCRdb independently ran MiXCR on the multiplex PCR reads; one entry per CDR3 protein. The data show 200,000 to 250,000 distinct CDR3 sequences, 30% to 35% seen once. Samples came from axillary lymph nodes draining the breast cancer. The specimen was axillary lymph node tissue. The receptors originated from a female donor with breast cancer. Some clones in this sample may be carry-over from other donors' samples.

Many counts were recorded for this clonotype. J is TRBJ2-3 and V is TRBV6-6, with D possibly being TRBD1 (6 bases). The V end lost 6 bases, the J end lost 5 bases, and 12 bases lay between the germline ends. The CDR3 has 13 amino acids. Germline-derived CDR1 and CDR2 are MNHNY and SVGAGI (reference sequence). DNA for the CDR3: TGTGCCAGCAGCCCGACAGGAAAAGATACGCAGTATTTT. It specifies CASSPTGKDTQYF.

This sequence joins TRBV27 and TRBJ2-3; D possibly uses TRBD1 or TRBD2 (5 bases each). V was trimmed by 0 bases and J by 6 bases, leaving 16 bases between them. Germline assignment: CDR1 MNHEY and CDR2 SMNVEV (reference sequence). The CDR3 is 16 amino acids. This CDR3 is CASSLSPRTGRDTQYF. For the CDR3, the DNA is TGTGCCAGCAGTTTATCGCCTAGGACGGGACGGGATACGCAGTATTTT.

The chain is built from TRBV14 and TRBJ1-4, with D possibly TRBD1 on 5 matching bases. The CDR3 runs to 18 residues. Deletions cut 3 bases from V and 14 bases from J, with 31 bases between. CDR1 is SGHDN and CDR2 is FVKESK in the germline V gene. The chain's CDR3 is CASSHEVGIGGTGSKLFF. CDR3 nucleotide sequence: TGTGCCAGCAGCCACGAAGTGGGAATTGGAGGGACGGGGAGTAAGCTGTTTTTT.

The table lists this clonotype with many counts. The genes are TRBV6-1 and TRBJ1-2; D is unresolved. Trimming cost V 11 bases and J 6 bases, with 7 bases left between them. This CDR3 is 9 amino acids long. From germline, CDR1 is MNHNS and CDR2 SASEGT. The CDR3 sequence: CAVADGYTF. Written as DNA, the CDR3 is TGTGCCGTGGCAGATGGCTACACCTTC.

This clonotype was counted at least ten times. The chain's CDR3 is CATSQGASGNTIYF. The CDR3 bases are TGTGCCACCAGTCAGGGGGCGAGTGGAAACACCATATATTTT. The J gene is TRBJ1-3, the V gene TRBV24-1; the match to TRBD1 covers 8 bases. The J segment lost 3 bases and the V segment lost 6 bases, leaving 3 bases of the junction unmatched. In germline, CDR1 is KGHDR, CDR2 SFDVKD. The CDR3 sequence is 14 residues long.

Of note for this clonotype: Possible read error: a much larger clone is one base away. The V gene is TRBV9, the J gene TRBJ1-2; perhaps TRBD1 as D (6 bases). The germline V gene encodes CDR1 SGDLS and CDR2 YYNGEE. The CDR3 length is 15 residues. The CDR3 loop is CASSYWGPTNYGSTF. CDR3 nucleotides: TGTGCCAGCAGTTACTGGGGGCCCACTAACTATGGCTCCACCTTC.

This clonotype was observed many times. The V and J genes are TRBV5-4 and TRBJ2-3; 8 bases agree with TRBD2. This CDR3 has 15 residues. V was pared by 1 base and J by 1 base, with 2 bases of the junction left unmatched. Germline V gives CDR1 SGHNT, CDR2 YYREEE (reference sequence). The CDR3: CASSLRRGGTDTQYF. DNA of the CDR3: TGTGCCAGCAGCTTGAGGCGGGGGGGCACAGATACGCAGTATTTT.

This chain connects TRBV20-1 to TRBJ1-6; TRBD1 agrees at 7 bases. V was clipped by 6 bases and J by 9 bases; unmatched bases: 17. The CDR3 contains 16 residues. In germline, CDR1 is DFQATT, CDR2 SNEGSKA (reference sequence). As DNA, the CDR3 is TGCAGTGCCGGGACTAGCGGGAAGGGGGCGCCTTCACCCCTCCACTTT. It translates to CSAGTSGKGAPSPLHF.

This clonotype was seen repeatedly, ten times or more. The chain combines TRBV10-3 with TRBJ1-6; the match to TRBD1 covers 7 bases. V gave up 3 bases and J gave up 6 bases; unmatched junction bases: 8. Per the germline V gene, CDR1 is ENHRY and CDR2 is SYGVKD. The CDR3 sequence is 16 residues long. The DNA for the CDR3 is TGTGCCATCAGTGAAGCGGGAGGGGGCGGTAATTCACCCCTCCACTTT. Amino acids: CAISEAGGGGNSPLHF.

At least ten counts were recorded for this clonotype. The chain carries TRBV10-2 and TRBJ2-2; TRBD2 aligns across 9 bases. With V trimmed by 6 bases and J by 5 bases, 7 bases remained unmatched. The germline V gene has CDR1 WSHSY and CDR2 SAAADI. The CDR3 length is 15 residues. CDR3 in amino acids: CASRSSGRRTGELFF. The CDR3 nucleotides are TGCGCCAGCAGGAGTAGCGGGAGACGAACCGGGGAGCTGTTTTTT.

This rearrangement joins TRBV28 to TRBJ2-7; the D gene is possibly TRBD2 (5 bases). Trimming stripped 11 bases from V and 5 bases from J, with 13 bases between. The CDR3 consists of 11 residues. The germline gives CDR1 MDHEN, CDR2 SYDVKM. DNA for the CDR3: TGTGCCGTAATGGGAGTCGACGAGCAGTACTTC. Amino acids: CAVMGVDEQYF.

The chain links TRBV7-2 to TRBJ1-1; TRBD1 matches at 9 bases. There are 15 residues in the CDR3. Trimming took 5 bases from V and 1 from J; bases not matched to a gene: 5. Germline CDR1 and CDR2: SGHTA and FQGNSA. In DNA, the CDR3 is TGTGCCAGCAGCGCGGGACAGGGCCCGAACACTGAAGCTTTCTTT. It specifies CASSAGQGPNTEAFF.

This clonotype was seen many times. The chain links TRBV3-1 to TRBJ2-7, with 8 bases that match TRBD2. With V trimmed by 3 bases and J by 3 bases, 1 base remained unmatched. The CDR3 length is 13 residues. Germline values: CDR1 LGHDT, CDR2 YNNKEL (reference sequence). CDR3 in DNA: TGTGCCAGCAGCCACGGGGGGGGCTACGAGCAGTACTTC. It is translated as CASSHGGGYEQYF.

This chain joins TRBV18 and TRBJ2-3, with 8 bases that match TRBD2. J lost 0 bases, V lost 2 bases, and 4 bases had no gene match. The CDR3 runs 16 residues. The germline V gene encodes CDR1 KGHSH and CDR2 LQKENI. This CDR3 reads CASSPGLAGSTDTQYF. The DNA of the CDR3 is TGTGCCAGCTCACCAGGGTTAGCGGGGAGCACAGATACGCAGTATTTT.

With regard to this clonotype: One base away lies a much larger clone, so this may be a sequencing read error. The chain couples TRBV20-1 to TRBJ1-2; 9 bases line up with TRBD1. The CDR3 loop spans 15 amino acids. CDR1 DFQATT and CDR2 SNEGSKA come from the germline V gene (reference sequence). Trimming took 5 bases from V and 6 from J; bases not matched to a gene: 13. CDR3 protein: CSAPPGGQGTHGYTF. DNA for the CDR3: TGCAGTGCTCCGCCGGGGGGACAGGGAACCCATGGCTACACCTTC.

This chain links TRBV20-1 with TRBJ2-2; no firm D call. V was shortened by 1 base and J by 3 bases, with 12 bases between the two germline ends. This CDR3 region has 15 residues. CDR1 DFQATT and CDR2 SNEGSKA come from the germline V gene (reference sequence). The CDR3 DNA reads TGCAGTGCTAGAGTTGCAGGAAGGGACACCGGGGAGCTGTTTTTT. Translated, it gives CSARVAGRDTGELFF.

This clonotype has a count of ten or more. The chain recombines TRBV7-8 with TRBJ2-7; D is uncertain. Trimming took off 3 bases at V and 2 bases at J, with 11 bases between the two ends. The CDR3 is 14 residues long. CDR1 is SGHVS and CDR2 is FQNEAQ in the germline V gene. The CDR3 is CASSLGRKTYEQYF. The CDR3 nucleotides read TGTGCCAGCAGCTTGGGTCGCAAAACCTACGAGCAGTACTTC.

This clonotype was seen ten or more times. This chain uses TRBV29-1 with TRBJ1-2; tentatively, D is TRBD1 (5 bases). The germline CDR1 and CDR2 sequences are SQVTM and ANQGSEA. There are 13 residues in the CDR3. The ends were cut back, 7 bases at V and 4 bases at J, with 16 bases in the middle. Written as DNA, the CDR3 is TGCAGCGCCACCTATCGGGGGGGCTATGGCTACACCTTC. Amino acid sequence: CSATYRGGYGYTF.

This clonotype has a count of ten or more. The rearrangement links TRBV9 to TRBJ2-1; TRBD1 is a possible D gene (7 bases). Trimming cost V 1 base and J 0 bases, with 11 bases left between them. Germline CDR1 is SGDLS and CDR2 is YYNGEE. CDR3 length equals 16 residues. The CDR3 DNA is TGTGCCAGCAGCGTACAGGGGGGACTCTCCTACAATGAGCAGTTCTTC. Protein product: CASSVQGGLSYNEQFF.

This clonotype was seen more than once but under ten times. The V gene is TRBV27, the J gene TRBJ2-5, with D hard to call. Germline CDR1 MNHEY, CDR2 SMNVEV (reference sequence). The CDR3 totals 15 residues. The ends were cut back, 2 bases at V and 2 bases at J, with 12 bases in the middle. The DNA of the CDR3 is TGTGCCAGCAGTTTAAAAGTGGGTCCACAAGAGACCCAGTACTTC. Amino acids: CASSLKVGPQETQYF.

The CDR3 DNA is TGTGCCAGCAGTCCCAGCGGGAGGCCTAACAATGAGCAGTTCTTC. Translation: CASSPSGRPNNEQFF. The V gene is TRBV28, the J gene TRBJ2-1, with TRBD2 identical over 9 bases. V lost 5 bases and J lost 5; bases outside the gene matches: 7. The CDR3 extends over 15 amino acids. From germline, CDR1 is MDHEN and CDR2 SYDVKM.

Ten or more counts support this clonotype. Possible read error: a much larger clone is one base away. The chain uses TRBV19 and TRBJ2-1, with TRBD2 matching over 9 bases. Per the germline V gene, CDR1 is LNHDA and CDR2 is SQIVND (reference sequence). CDR3 length equals 17 residues. CDR3 nucleotide sequence: TGTGCCAGTAGTACTGATCAGCGGGAGGTTGGTTTGAGAGAGCAGTCCTTC. This codes for CASSTDQREVGLREQSF.

This clonotype turned up a few times. This chain links TRBV6-1 with TRBJ1-2; a weak D match, TRBD1 (5 bases). The CDR3 runs 14 residues. V lost 4 bases and J lost 8, with 17 bases in between. Germline assignment: CDR1 MNHNS and CDR2 SASEGT. The CDR3 region has the DNA TGTGCCAGCAGTGGCCCCCGGCCAGGGCGAGGCTACACCTTC. It is translated as CASSGPRPGRGYTF.

The V call is TRBV9, the J call TRBJ2-3, with TRBD2 matching over 14 bases. The CDR3 totals 17 residues. Germline loops: CDR1 SGDLS, CDR2 YYNGEE. With V trimmed by 1 base and J by 2 bases, 3 bases remained unmatched. The CDR3 nucleotides read TGTGCCAGCAGCGTAAGGACTAGCGGGGGGCCCACAGATACGCAGTATTTT. Translating gives CASSVRTSGGPTDTQYF.

Details on this clonotype: Being one base from a much bigger clone, this may be a read error. The chain carries TRBV20-1 and TRBJ2-6; D may be TRBD1 (5 bases). The CDR3 loop spans 13 amino acids. CDR1 is DFQATT, CDR2 SNEGSKA, per germline (reference sequence). The CDR3 coding sequence is TGCAGTGCTAGACCTTATGGGGCCAACGCCCTGACTTTC. Protein: CSARPYGANALTF.

As concerns this clonotype: Without the conserved terminal phenylalanine or tryptophan, this CDR3 likely stems from a read error. The CDR3 protein is CASSLDRGGQPQHL. The CDR3 region has the DNA TGTGCCAGTAGCTTAGATCGAGGTGGGCAGCCCCAGCATCTT. The chain joins TRBV7-2 to TRBJ1-5; D call uncertain. The CDR3 contains 14 residues. CDR1 is SGHTA and CDR2 is FQGNSA in the germline V gene.

This clonotype was counted ten times or more. The rearrangement joins TRBV5-1 to TRBJ2-5; D may be TRBD1 or TRBD2 (5 bases each). CDR3 length: 15 amino acids. Trimming removed 4 bases at V and 5 bases at J, with 18 bases between. Germline V lookup: CDR1 SGHRS, CDR2 YFSETQ. The CDR3 DNA reads TGCGCCAGCAGCGCCGGGACCCTTCTTAGGGAGACCCAGTACTTC. Protein: CASSAGTLLRETQYF.

This clonotype was picked up a small number of times. At one of its ends the junction is not consistent with the germline gene, which may arise from a read error. This chain connects TRBV5-1 to TRBJ1-4; 10 bases agree with TRBD1. CDR3 length equals 13 residues. Germline V CDR1 and CDR2: SGHRS, YFSETQ. The CDR3 nucleotides read TGCGCCAGCAGCTGGACAGGGGGTGAAAACCTGTTTTTT. It specifies CASSWTGGENLFF.

The chain combines TRBV11-2 with TRBJ2-3, with D hard to call. This CDR3 has 13 amino acids. Germline CDR1 reads SGHAT; CDR2 reads FQNNGV. V was clipped by 5 bases and J by 6 bases, with 12 bases between them. The CDR3 region has the DNA TGTGCCAGCAGCGCGAACACCGGGGATACGCAGTATTTT. Protein: CASSANTGDTQYF.

The rearrangement links TRBV25-1 to TRBJ2-5, with D tentatively TRBD2 (6 bases). Looked up from germline, CDR1 is MGHDK and CDR2 is SYGVNS. V gave up 8 bases and J gave up 5 bases, with 21 bases separating them. This CDR3 contains 15 residues. The CDR3 here is CASLGGLARDETQYF. CDR3 nucleotides: TGTGCCAGCTTAGGAGGCCTAGCGAGGGACGAGACCCAGTACTTC.